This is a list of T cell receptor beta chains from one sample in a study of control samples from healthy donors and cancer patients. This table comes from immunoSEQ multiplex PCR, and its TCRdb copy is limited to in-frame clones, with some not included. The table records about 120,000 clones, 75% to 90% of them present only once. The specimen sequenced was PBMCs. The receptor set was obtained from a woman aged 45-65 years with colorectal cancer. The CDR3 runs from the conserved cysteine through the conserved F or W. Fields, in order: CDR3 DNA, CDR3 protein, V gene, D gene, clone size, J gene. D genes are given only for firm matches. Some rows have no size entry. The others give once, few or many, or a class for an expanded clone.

cdr3_nt: TGCAGCGTTGGGACGGATGAAGAGACCCAGTACTTC; cdr3_aa: CSVGTDEETQYF; v_call: TRBV29-1; d_call: .; clone_size: .; j_call: TRBJ2-5
cdr3_nt: TGTGCCAGCAGCCAAGATGGGGAAGCTCCCGGGGAGCTGTTTTTT; cdr3_aa: CASSQDGEAPGELFF; v_call: TRBV3-1/TRBV3-2; d_call: .; clone_size: .; j_call: TRBJ2-2
cdr3_nt: TGTGCCTGGGGGTTGGCGGACAGGGAAGAAAAACTGTTTTTT; cdr3_aa: CAWGLADREEKLFF; v_call: TRBV30; d_call: TRBD1; clone_size: .; j_call: TRBJ1-4
cdr3_nt: TGTGCCAGCAGTCAAGGAGGCGCTTACAATGAGCAGTTCTTC; cdr3_aa: CASSQGGAYNEQFF; v_call: TRBV27; d_call: .; clone_size: .; j_call: TRBJ2-1
cdr3_nt: TGTGCCAGTAGTATCAAAGGAACGACAGGGAAATACTACGAGCAGTACTTC; cdr3_aa: CASSIKGTTGKYYEQYF; v_call: TRBV19; d_call: TRBD1; clone_size: .; j_call: TRBJ2-7
cdr3_nt: TGTGCCAGCAGCTTAGCCCAAAGCTCCTACAATGAGCAGTTCTTC; cdr3_aa: CASSLAQSSYNEQFF; v_call: TRBV13; d_call: .; clone_size: .; j_call: TRBJ2-1
cdr3_nt: TGTGCCAGCAGTCCCGGGGGACTCCTATACGAGCAGTACTTC; cdr3_aa: CASSPGGLLYEQYF; v_call: TRBV5-6; d_call: .; clone_size: .; j_call: TRBJ2-7
cdr3_nt: TGTGCCAGCCTGCGGCGGGGACTAGCGGGATTATCGGCCGGGGAGCTGTTTTTT; cdr3_aa: CASLRRGLAGLSAGELFF; v_call: TRBV2; d_call: TRBD2; clone_size: .; j_call: TRBJ2-2
cdr3_nt: TGTGCCAGCAGCTTAGGGGGTTTAACTGAAGCTTTCTTT; cdr3_aa: CASSLGGLTEAFF; v_call: TRBV7-9; d_call: .; clone_size: .; j_call: TRBJ1-1
cdr3_nt: TGTGCCATCAGTGAGTCGGTGCCGGGGCAAACTGAAGCTTTCTTT; cdr3_aa: CAISESVPGQTEAFF; v_call: TRBV10-3; d_call: .; clone_size: .; j_call: TRBJ1-1
cdr3_nt: TGCGCCAGCAGCTTGGGAGACACAAACACTGAAGCTTTCTTT; cdr3_aa: CASSLGDTNTEAFF; v_call: TRBV5-1; d_call: .; clone_size: .; j_call: TRBJ1-1
cdr3_nt: TGTGCCAGCAGCCTTGGGACAGGGGAGGCCGGGGAGCTGTTTTTT; cdr3_aa: CASSLGTGEAGELFF; v_call: TRBV7-3; d_call: TRBD1; clone_size: .; j_call: TRBJ2-2
cdr3_nt: TGTGCCAGCAGTTACTCCTCCGGGGGGGGGTTTAGGCAGTATTTT; cdr3_aa: CASSYSSGGGFRQYF; v_call: TRBV6-5; d_call: TRBD2; clone_size: .; j_call: TRBJ2-3
cdr3_nt: TGTGCCAGCAGCGTAGGGGACGGGGGAAGCTCCTACGAGCAGTACTTC; cdr3_aa: CASSVGDGGSSYEQYF; v_call: TRBV9; d_call: .; clone_size: .; j_call: TRBJ2-7
cdr3_nt: TGTGCCAGCAGCTTAGGGGGGCAGGGGTCCAACGAGCAGTACTTC; cdr3_aa: CASSLGGQGSNEQYF; v_call: TRBV7-6; d_call: .; clone_size: .; j_call: TRBJ2-7
cdr3_nt: TGCGCCAGCAGCCAAAATCCGTCAGGGGGCAATCAGCCCCAGCATTTT; cdr3_aa: CASSQNPSGGNQPQHF; v_call: TRBV4-1; d_call: .; clone_size: .; j_call: TRBJ1-5
cdr3_nt: TGTGCCAGCAGTGGGGACAGGGGTTGGGATCAGCCCCAGCATTTT; cdr3_aa: CASSGDRGWDQPQHF; v_call: TRBV28; d_call: TRBD1; clone_size: .; j_call: TRBJ1-5
cdr3_nt: TGTGCCAGCAGCTTGAGGTGGGGACAAGAGACCCAGTACTTC; cdr3_aa: CASSLRWGQETQYF; v_call: TRBV7-9; d_call: .; clone_size: .; j_call: TRBJ2-5
cdr3_nt: TGCAGCGTTGATTCTGCCAGCACAGATACGCAGTATTTT; cdr3_aa: CSVDSASTDTQYF; v_call: TRBV29-1; d_call: .; clone_size: .; j_call: TRBJ2-3
cdr3_nt: TGTGCCAGCAGACCCTCCTTGCAAGAGACCCAGTACTTC; cdr3_aa: CASRPSLQETQYF; v_call: TRBV6-1; d_call: .; clone_size: .; j_call: TRBJ2-5
cdr3_nt: TGCGCCAGCAGCCCGGGGGGCGTAGTGACTGAAGCTTTCTTT; cdr3_aa: CASSPGGVVTEAFF; v_call: TRBV5-1; d_call: .; clone_size: .; j_call: TRBJ1-1
cdr3_nt: TGTGCCAGCAGCCGCCTACTAGGAGAAGAGACCCAGTACTTC; cdr3_aa: CASSRLLGEETQYF; v_call: TRBV9; d_call: .; clone_size: .; j_call: TRBJ2-5
cdr3_nt: TGCAGTGCTAGTACTAGCGGGGGGGGGTTTGAGCAGTTCTTC; cdr3_aa: CSASTSGGGFEQFF; v_call: TRBV20-1; d_call: TRBD2; clone_size: .; j_call: TRBJ2-1
cdr3_nt: TGTGCCAGCAGCCCTGGGACAGAAGGGTTCTATGGCTACACCTTC; cdr3_aa: CASSPGTEGFYGYTF; v_call: TRBV7-8; d_call: TRBD1; clone_size: .; j_call: TRBJ1-2
cdr3_nt: TGTGCCAGCAGCAACACACCGCCGACATCGAGCCGCTCGGAGTACTTC; cdr3_aa: CASSNTPPTSSRSEYF; v_call: TRBV6-2/TRBV6-3; d_call: .; clone_size: .; j_call: TRBJ2-7
cdr3_nt: TGTGCCATCCCCGCCTCTGGGGCCAACGTCCTGACTTTC; cdr3_aa: CAIPASGANVLTF; v_call: TRBV10-3; d_call: .; clone_size: .; j_call: TRBJ2-6
cdr3_nt: TGTGCCCGCGGGGGGGCTGGGGGTACTCAGCCCCAGCATTTT; cdr3_aa: CARGGAGGTQPQHF; v_call: TRBV9; d_call: .; clone_size: few; j_call: TRBJ1-5
cdr3_nt: TGTGCTAGCAGCTTAGCAGGACTTCCGGAAGGGACCCAGTACTTC; cdr3_aa: CASSLAGLPEGTQYF; v_call: TRBV7-7; d_call: .; clone_size: few; j_call: TRBJ2-5
cdr3_nt: TGTGCCAGCACGTACTTCAGGGGGAACTCACCCCTCCACTTT; cdr3_aa: CASTYFRGNSPLHF; v_call: TRBV6-1; d_call: TRBD1; clone_size: .; j_call: TRBJ1-6
cdr3_nt: TGTGCCAGCAGTGAAATAAAAACACCCCTCCACTTT; cdr3_aa: CASSEIKTPLHF; v_call: TRBV6-1; d_call: .; clone_size: .; j_call: TRBJ1-6
cdr3_nt: TGTGCCAGCAGTTTATTAGCGGGGGGCCCCACAGATACGCAGTATTTT; cdr3_aa: CASSLLAGGPTDTQYF; v_call: TRBV27; d_call: TRBD2; clone_size: .; j_call: TRBJ2-3
cdr3_nt: TGTGCCAGCAGCCATCAGCGGGGGGGCACAGATACGCAGTATTTT; cdr3_aa: CASSHQRGGTDTQYF; v_call: TRBV6-2/TRBV6-3; d_call: TRBD2; clone_size: once; j_call: TRBJ2-3
cdr3_nt: TGTGCCAGCAGCGTAGATGGCAGGGCTGACGAGCAGTACTTC; cdr3_aa: CASSVDGRADEQYF; v_call: TRBV9; d_call: .; clone_size: once; j_call: TRBJ2-7
cdr3_nt: TGTGCCAGCAGCTTATTAGTCGGGGGGAGTACGGGCTACGAGCAGTACTTC; cdr3_aa: CASSLLVGGSTGYEQYF; v_call: TRBV5-8; d_call: TRBD2; clone_size: .; j_call: TRBJ2-7
cdr3_nt: TGTGCCAGCAGCTTGGAGGCCGGTCGGACCCAGTACTTC; cdr3_aa: CASSLEAGRTQYF; v_call: TRBV5-4; d_call: .; clone_size: .; j_call: TRBJ2-5
cdr3_nt: TGTGCCAGCAGTGAACCCCCCTTAGTGACGCAGTATTTT; cdr3_aa: CASSEPPLVTQYF; v_call: TRBV6-1; d_call: .; clone_size: .; j_call: TRBJ2-3
cdr3_nt: TGTGCCAGCAGCCAAGGGACAGGGTTTACAGATACGCAGTATTTT; cdr3_aa: CASSQGTGFTDTQYF; v_call: TRBV3-1/TRBV3-2; d_call: TRBD1; clone_size: .; j_call: TRBJ2-3
cdr3_nt: TGTGCCAGCAGTTACGAGGATGGCTACACCTTC; cdr3_aa: CASSYEDGYTF; v_call: TRBV6-5; d_call: .; clone_size: .; j_call: TRBJ1-2
cdr3_nt: TGTGCCAGCAGCTGGAATCCGGGACAGAGAAACACCATATATTTT; cdr3_aa: CASSWNPGQRNTIYF; v_call: TRBV5-4; d_call: TRBD1; clone_size: few; j_call: TRBJ1-3
cdr3_nt: TGCACCAGCAGCCAAGAATGGAGGGGCACTGAAGCTTTCTTT; cdr3_aa: CTSSQEWRGTEAFF; v_call: TRBV1; d_call: .; clone_size: once; j_call: TRBJ1-1
cdr3_nt: TGTGCCAGTAGTGCCCCAGGGATAGGTGGAAACACCATATATTTT; cdr3_aa: CASSAPGIGGNTIYF; v_call: TRBV19; d_call: .; clone_size: .; j_call: TRBJ1-3
cdr3_nt: TGTGCCAGTAACGCAGGGATTGATGTGAACACTGAAGCTTTCTTT; cdr3_aa: CASNAGIDVNTEAFF; v_call: TRBV19; d_call: .; clone_size: .; j_call: TRBJ1-1
cdr3_nt: TGTGCCAGCAGTCTACAGGGGGCGAGGGACTATGGCTACACCTTC; cdr3_aa: CASSLQGARDYGYTF; v_call: TRBV6-5; d_call: TRBD1; clone_size: .; j_call: TRBJ1-2
cdr3_nt: TGTGCCAGCAGCCCCGGGGGTAGCGGGACCGAGCAGTTCTTC; cdr3_aa: CASSPGGSGTEQFF; v_call: TRBV7-9; d_call: TRBD2; clone_size: once; j_call: TRBJ2-1
cdr3_nt: TGTGCCAGCAGCTTGTCGGACGACTACAATGAGCAGTTCTTC; cdr3_aa: CASSLSDDYNEQFF; v_call: TRBV11-2; d_call: .; clone_size: .; j_call: TRBJ2-1
cdr3_nt: TGTGCCACCAGCAGAGAACCAGAAGGGGAAAAACTGTTTTTT; cdr3_aa: CATSREPEGEKLFF; v_call: TRBV15; d_call: .; clone_size: .; j_call: TRBJ1-4
cdr3_nt: TGTGCCAGCAGTCGAGGACCCTATGGCTACACCTTC; cdr3_aa: CASSRGPYGYTF; v_call: TRBV2; d_call: .; clone_size: .; j_call: TRBJ1-2